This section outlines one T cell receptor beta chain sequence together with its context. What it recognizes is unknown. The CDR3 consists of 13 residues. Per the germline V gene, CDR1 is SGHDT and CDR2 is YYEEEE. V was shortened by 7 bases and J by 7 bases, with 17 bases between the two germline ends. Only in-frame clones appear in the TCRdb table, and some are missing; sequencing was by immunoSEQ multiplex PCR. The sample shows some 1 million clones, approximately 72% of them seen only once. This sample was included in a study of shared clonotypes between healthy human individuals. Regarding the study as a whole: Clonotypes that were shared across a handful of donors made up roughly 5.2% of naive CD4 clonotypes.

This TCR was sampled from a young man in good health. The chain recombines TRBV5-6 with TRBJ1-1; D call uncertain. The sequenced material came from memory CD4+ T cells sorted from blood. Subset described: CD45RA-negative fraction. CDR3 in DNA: TGTGCCAGCCACAAACGCCCTTTTCTTGAAGCTTTCTTT. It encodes CASHKRPFLEAFF.